The present T cell receptor (beta chain) was sequenced within a study of molecular identifiers for immune sequencing clone quantification. About the study: Replicate runs used RNA from about 19,000 or 110,000 naive CD8 cells, which was split five ways into aliquots, and four of those aliquots were then sequenced. Overall study findings and caveats: Barcode-sharing identical TCR molecules could underestimate highly expanded clone sizes.

Notes on this clonotype: What it binds is unknown. A much larger clone sits a single nucleotide away, making a read error possible.

The CDR3 contains 15 residues. Germline V gene sequence: CDR1 MGHRA, CDR2 YSYEKL. TCRdb re-analysed the PCR reads in MiXCR, keeping a single row per CDR3 protein. The sample comprises under 800,000 distinct CDR3 sequences, 25% of which are singletons, and about 0.84% rests with the top ten. Naive CD8 libraries used about 20,000 to 1,000,000 sorted cells and 10%, 30% or 50% RNA. Researchers sorted naive CD8 T cells as cells that were CD8+CD4-CCR7+CD45RA+. The sample taken for sequencing was naive CD8+ T cells from blood, with Jurkat cell RNA spiked in. The subset was: FACS-sorted CD8+CD4-CCR7+CD45RA+ naive T cells. The sequence came from a human donor in good health. Some libraries in this study had Jurkat cell RNA spiked in. The V call is TRBV4-1, the J call TRBJ2-3, with TRBD1 identical over 7 bases. The CDR3: CASSQDLAGGDTRYF. As DNA, the CDR3 is TGCGCCAGCAGCCAAGATTTGGCAGGGGGAGATACGCGGTATTTT.